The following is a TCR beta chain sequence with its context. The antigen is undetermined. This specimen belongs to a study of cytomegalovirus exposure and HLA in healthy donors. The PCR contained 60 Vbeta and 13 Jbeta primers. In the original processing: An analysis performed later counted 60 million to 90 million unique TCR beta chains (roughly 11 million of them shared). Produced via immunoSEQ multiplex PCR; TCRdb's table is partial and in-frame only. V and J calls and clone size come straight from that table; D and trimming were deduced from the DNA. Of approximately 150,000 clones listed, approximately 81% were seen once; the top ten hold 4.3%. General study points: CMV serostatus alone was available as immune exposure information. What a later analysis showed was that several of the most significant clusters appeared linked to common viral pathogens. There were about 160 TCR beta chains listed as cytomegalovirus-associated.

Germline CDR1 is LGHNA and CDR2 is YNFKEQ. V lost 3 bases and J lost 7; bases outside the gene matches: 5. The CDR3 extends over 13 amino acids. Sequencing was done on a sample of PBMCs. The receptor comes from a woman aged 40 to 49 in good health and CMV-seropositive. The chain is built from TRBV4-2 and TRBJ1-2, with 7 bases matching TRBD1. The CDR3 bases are TGTGCCAGCAGCCAGGACTACAGGGGTGGCTACACCTTC. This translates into CASSQDYRGGYTF.